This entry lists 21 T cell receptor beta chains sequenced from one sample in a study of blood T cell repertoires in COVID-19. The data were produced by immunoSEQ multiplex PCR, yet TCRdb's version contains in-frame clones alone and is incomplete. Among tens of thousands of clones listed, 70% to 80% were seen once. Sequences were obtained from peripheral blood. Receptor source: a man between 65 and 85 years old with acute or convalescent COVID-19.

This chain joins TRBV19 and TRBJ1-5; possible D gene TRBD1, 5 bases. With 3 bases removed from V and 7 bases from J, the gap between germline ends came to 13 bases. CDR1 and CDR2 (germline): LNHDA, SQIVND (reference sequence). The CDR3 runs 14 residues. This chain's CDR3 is CASSMGGVRQPQHF. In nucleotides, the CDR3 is TGTGCCAGTAGTATGGGAGGGGTGCGGCAGCCCCAGCATTTT.

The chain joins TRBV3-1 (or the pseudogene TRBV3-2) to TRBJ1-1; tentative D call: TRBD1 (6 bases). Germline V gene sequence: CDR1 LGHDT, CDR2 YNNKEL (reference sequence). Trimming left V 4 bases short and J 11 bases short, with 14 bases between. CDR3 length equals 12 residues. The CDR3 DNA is TGTGCCAGCAGCCGCCGCGGGGGCATGGCTTTCTTT. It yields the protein CASSRRGGMAFF.

The CDR3 sequence: CASSQELTATNEKLFF. The CDR3 DNA follows: TGTGCCAGCAGCCAAGAGCTGACTGCAACTAATGAAAAACTGTTTTTT. The rearrangement uses TRBV4-2 and TRBJ1-4, with D hard to call. The V gene lost 0 bases and the J gene lost 0 bases, with 8 bases spanning the gap. This CDR3 spans 16 amino acids. The germline CDR1 and CDR2 sequences are LGHNA and YNFKEQ.

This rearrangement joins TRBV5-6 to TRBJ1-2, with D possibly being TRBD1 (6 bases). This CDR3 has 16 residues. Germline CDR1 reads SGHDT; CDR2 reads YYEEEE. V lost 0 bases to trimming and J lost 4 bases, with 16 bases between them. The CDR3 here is CASSLAGGGRGYGYTF. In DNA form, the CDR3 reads TGTGCCAGCAGCTTGGCGGGAGGGGGGCGCGGCTATGGCTACACCTTC.

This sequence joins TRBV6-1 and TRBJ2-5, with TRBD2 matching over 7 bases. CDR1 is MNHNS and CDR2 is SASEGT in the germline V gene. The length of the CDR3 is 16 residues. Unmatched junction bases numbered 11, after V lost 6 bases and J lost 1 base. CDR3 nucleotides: TGTGCCAGCAGAGAACTGGGGGGGGTCCCCCAAGAGACCCAGTACTTC. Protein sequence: CASRELGGVPQETQYF.

CDR3 amino acids: CASTPTGGEVEAFF. CDR3 nucleotide sequence: TGTGCCAGTACCCCGACAGGGGGCGAGGTTGAAGCTTTCTTT. The chain joins TRBV19 to TRBJ1-1; 10 nucleotides line up with TRBD1. Looked up from germline, CDR1 is LNHDA and CDR2 is SQIVND (reference sequence). With V trimmed by 7 bases and J by 7 bases, 9 bases remained unmatched. This CDR3 has 14 amino acids.

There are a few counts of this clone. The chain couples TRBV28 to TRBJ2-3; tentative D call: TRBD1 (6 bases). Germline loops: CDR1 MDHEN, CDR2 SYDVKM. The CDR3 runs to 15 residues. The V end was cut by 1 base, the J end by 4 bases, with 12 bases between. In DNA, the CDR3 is TGTGCCAGCAGTTTATCGGACAGCTCGGCAGATACGCAGTATTTT. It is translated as CASSLSDSSADTQYF.

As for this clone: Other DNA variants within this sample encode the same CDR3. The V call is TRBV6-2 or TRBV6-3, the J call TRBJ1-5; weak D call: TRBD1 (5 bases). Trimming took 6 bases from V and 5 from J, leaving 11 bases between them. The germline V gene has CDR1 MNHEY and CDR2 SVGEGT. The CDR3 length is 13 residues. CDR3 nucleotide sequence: TGTGCCAGCAGCCCGACAGTGGATCAGCCCCAGCATTTT. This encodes CASSPTVDQPQHF.

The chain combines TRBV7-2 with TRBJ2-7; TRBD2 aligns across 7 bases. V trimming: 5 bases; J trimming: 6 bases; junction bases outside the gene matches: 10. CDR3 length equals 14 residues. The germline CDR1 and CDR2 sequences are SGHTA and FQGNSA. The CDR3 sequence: CASSISGFAPEQYF. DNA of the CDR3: TGTGCCAGCAGCATTAGCGGGTTCGCTCCCGAGCAGTACTTC.

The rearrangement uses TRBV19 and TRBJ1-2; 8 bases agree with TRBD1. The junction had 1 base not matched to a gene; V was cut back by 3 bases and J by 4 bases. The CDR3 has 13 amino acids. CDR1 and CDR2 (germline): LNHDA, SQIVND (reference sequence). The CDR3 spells CASSMDRAYGYTF. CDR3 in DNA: TGTGCCAGTAGTATGGACAGGGCCTATGGCTACACCTTC.

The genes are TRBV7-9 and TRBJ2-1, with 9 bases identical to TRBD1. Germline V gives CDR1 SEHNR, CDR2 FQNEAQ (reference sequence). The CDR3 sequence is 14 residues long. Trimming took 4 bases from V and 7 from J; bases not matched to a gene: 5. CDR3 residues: CASSSGQGWNEQFF. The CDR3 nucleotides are TGTGCCAGCAGCTCCGGACAGGGGTGGAATGAGCAGTTCTTC.

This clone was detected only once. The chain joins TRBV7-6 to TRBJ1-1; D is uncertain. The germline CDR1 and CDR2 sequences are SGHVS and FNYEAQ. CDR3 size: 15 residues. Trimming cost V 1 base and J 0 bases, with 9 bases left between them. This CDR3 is CASSLDGGVNTEAFF. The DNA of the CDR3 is TGTGCCAGCAGCTTAGATGGCGGTGTGAACACTGAAGCTTTCTTT.

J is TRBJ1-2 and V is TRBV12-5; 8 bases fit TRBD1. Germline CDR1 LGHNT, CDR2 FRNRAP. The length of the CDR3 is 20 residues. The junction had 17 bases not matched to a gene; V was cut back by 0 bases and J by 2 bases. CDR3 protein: CASGLVLGRDRGPLNYGYTF. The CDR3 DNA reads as TGTGCTAGTGGTTTGGTTTTAGGGCGTGACAGGGGACCCCTGAACTATGGCTACACCTTC.

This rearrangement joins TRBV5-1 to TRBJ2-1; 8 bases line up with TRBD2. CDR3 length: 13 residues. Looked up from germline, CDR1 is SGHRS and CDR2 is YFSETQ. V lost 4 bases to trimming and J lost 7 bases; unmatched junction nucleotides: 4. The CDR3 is CASSLGTSNEQFF. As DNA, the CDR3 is TGCGCCAGCAGCCTAGGGACTAGTAATGAGCAGTTCTTC.

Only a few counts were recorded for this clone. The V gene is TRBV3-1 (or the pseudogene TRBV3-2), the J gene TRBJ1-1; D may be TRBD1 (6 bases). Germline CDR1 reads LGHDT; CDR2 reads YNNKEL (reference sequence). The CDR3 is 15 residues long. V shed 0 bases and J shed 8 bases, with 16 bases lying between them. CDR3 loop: CASSQDRRIGGEAFF. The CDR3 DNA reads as TGTGCCAGCAGCCAAGATCGCAGGATAGGGGGAGAAGCTTTCTTT.

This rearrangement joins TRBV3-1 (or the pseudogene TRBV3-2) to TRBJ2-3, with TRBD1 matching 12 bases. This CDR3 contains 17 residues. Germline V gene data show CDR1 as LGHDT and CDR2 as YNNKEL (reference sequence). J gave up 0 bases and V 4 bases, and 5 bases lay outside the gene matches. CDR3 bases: TGTGCCAGCAGCCTGGGACAGGGGGCAATAAGCACAGATACGCAGTATTTT. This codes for CASSLGQGAISTDTQYF.

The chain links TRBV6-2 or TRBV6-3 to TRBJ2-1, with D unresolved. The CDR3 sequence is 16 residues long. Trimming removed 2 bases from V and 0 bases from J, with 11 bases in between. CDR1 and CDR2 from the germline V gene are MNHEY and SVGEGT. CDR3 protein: CASSYTPRGSYNEQFF. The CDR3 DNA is TGTGCCAGCAGTTACACCCCCCGAGGCTCCTACAATGAGCAGTTCTTC.

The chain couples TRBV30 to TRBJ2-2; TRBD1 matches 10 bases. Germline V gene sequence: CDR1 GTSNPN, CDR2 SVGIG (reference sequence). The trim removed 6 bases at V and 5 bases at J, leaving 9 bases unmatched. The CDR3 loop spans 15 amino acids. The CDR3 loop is CACPRRTGGTGELFF. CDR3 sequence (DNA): TGTGCCTGCCCGAGAAGGACAGGGGGAACCGGGGAGCTGTTTTTT.

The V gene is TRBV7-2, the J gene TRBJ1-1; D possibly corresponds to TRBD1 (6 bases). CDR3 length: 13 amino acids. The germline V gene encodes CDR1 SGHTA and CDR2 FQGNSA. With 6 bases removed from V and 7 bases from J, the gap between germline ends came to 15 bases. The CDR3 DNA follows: TGTGCCAGCAGTTCTTGGGGGCGGAGTGAAGCTTTCTTT. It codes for CASSSWGRSEAFF.

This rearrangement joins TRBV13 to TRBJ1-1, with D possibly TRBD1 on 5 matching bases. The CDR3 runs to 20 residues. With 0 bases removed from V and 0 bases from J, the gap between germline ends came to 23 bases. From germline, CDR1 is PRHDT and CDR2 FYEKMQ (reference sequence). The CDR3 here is CASSLGREGSVLGLNTEAFF. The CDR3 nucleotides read TGTGCCAGCAGCTTAGGCCGGGAGGGGAGTGTCCTGGGACTGAACACTGAAGCTTTCTTT.

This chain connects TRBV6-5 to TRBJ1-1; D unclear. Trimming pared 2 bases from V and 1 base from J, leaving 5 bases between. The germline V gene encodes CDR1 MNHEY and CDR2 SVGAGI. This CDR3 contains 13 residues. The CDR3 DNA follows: TGTGCCAGCAGTTACGCGGAGAACACTGAAGCTTTCTTT. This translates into CASSYAENTEAFF.